The 31 T cell receptor beta chains reported below all come from one sample, sequenced in a study of cytomegalovirus exposure and HLA in healthy donors. The PCR employed 60 Vbeta primers together with 13 Jbeta primers. TCRdb's copy holds only in-frame clones and misses some; the assay was immunoSEQ multiplex PCR. This table has 150,000 to 200,000 clones, roughly 71% appearing once. The sample taken for sequencing was PBMCs. All receptors derive from a girl aged 10 to 17 in good health and CMV-seronegative.

The genes are TRBV6-4 and TRBJ2-3; 11 positions agree with TRBD1. Trimming at V came to 2 bases and at J to 4 bases, leaving 5 bases not matched to a gene. The germline CDR1 and CDR2 sequences are MRHNA and SNTAGT. CDR3 length equals 16 residues. The CDR3 nucleotides are TGTGCCAGCAGTGACGAGGGGACAGGGGGGCCAGATACGCAGTATTTT. This translates into CASSDEGTGGPDTQYF.

This chain uses TRBV27 with TRBJ1-2; unclear D gene. Germline V CDR1 and CDR2: MNHEY, SMNVEV (reference sequence). CDR3 size: 13 residues. V was clipped by 5 bases and J by 4 bases, with 11 bases between them. CDR3 amino acids: CASSGSILYGYTF. The CDR3 DNA is TGTGCCAGCAGTGGCAGTATCCTCTATGGCTACACCTTC.

The chain uses TRBV10-3 and TRBJ1-1; 10 nucleotides match TRBD1. From germline, CDR1 is ENHRY and CDR2 SYGVKD. This CDR3 has 14 amino acids. The V segment lost 5 bases and the J segment 4 bases; nucleotides outside the gene matches: 4. CDR3 region: CAISLGQGITEAFF. The DNA of the CDR3 is TGTGCCATCAGTTTGGGACAGGGGATCACTGAAGCTTTCTTT.

J is TRBJ1-1 and V is TRBV6-5, with D hard to call. Trimming left V 2 bases short and J 1 base short, with 5 bases between. The CDR3 is 13 residues long. CDR1 MNHEY and CDR2 SVGAGI come from the germline V gene. The DNA of the CDR3 is TGTGCCAGCAGTTACCGGAGGAACACTGAAGCTTTCTTT. It is translated as CASSYRRNTEAFF.

The chain recombines TRBV6-6 with TRBJ1-1; 7 bases map to TRBD1. This CDR3 has 13 residues. V shed 5 bases, J shed 5 bases, and the junction held 5 bases outside the gene matches. The germline gives CDR1 MNHNY, CDR2 SVGAGI (reference sequence). The CDR3 DNA reads as TGTGCCAGCAGTCGCCCAGGGGGGACTGAAGCTTTCTTT. This gives the protein CASSRPGGTEAFF.

V gene TRBV5-1 combines with J gene TRBJ2-5; TRBD2 agrees at 16 bases. This CDR3 comprises 19 residues. Germline CDR1 SGHRS, CDR2 YFSETQ. With V trimmed by 1 base and J by 2 bases, 8 bases remained unmatched. The CDR3 loop reads CASSLRGLAGGPDQETQYF. CDR3 in DNA: TGCGCCAGCAGCTTGAGGGGACTAGCGGGGGGGCCAGATCAAGAGACCCAGTACTTC.

V usage is TRBV5-1 and J usage is TRBJ1-5; D unresolved. The V end lost 4 bases, the J end lost 7 bases, and 12 bases lay between the germline ends. Germline loops: CDR1 SGHRS, CDR2 YFSETQ. This CDR3 is 13 amino acids long. CDR3 nucleotide sequence: TGCGCCAGCAGCGGGGAGGCAGTCCAGCCCCAGCATTTT. This gives the protein CASSGEAVQPQHF.

The sample holds a few counts of this clone. The chain links TRBV5-1 to TRBJ2-5; D is unclear. V lost 1 base to trimming and J lost 1 base, with 5 bases between them. Germline CDR1 reads SGHRS; CDR2 reads YFSETQ. The CDR3 runs to 13 residues. The CDR3 DNA follows: TGCGCCAGCAGCTTGACTCTCCAAGAGACCCAGTACTTC. Translated: CASSLTLQETQYF.

This sequence joins TRBV19 and TRBJ2-7, with 13 bases that match TRBD2. V lost 4 bases to trimming and J lost 3 bases; unmatched junction nucleotides: 0. This CDR3 contains 14 residues. Germline assignment: CDR1 LNHDA and CDR2 SQIVND (reference sequence). CDR3 DNA sequence: TGTGCCAGTAGTAGACTAGCGGGGGGCTACGAGCAGTACTTC. Amino acids: CASSRLAGGYEQYF.

This chain links TRBV29-1 with TRBJ2-7; maybe TRBD1 (6 bases). This CDR3 region has 14 residues. The germline V gene encodes CDR1 SQVTM and CDR2 ANQGSEA. V was trimmed by 4 bases and J by 1 base, leaving 14 bases between them. This CDR3 reads CSVGSQGKSYEQYF. The CDR3 DNA is TGCAGCGTTGGATCACAGGGAAAATCCTACGAGCAGTACTTC.

This clone was found a few times. V usage is TRBV5-6 and J usage is TRBJ2-2; a possible D gene is TRBD2 (6 bases). V was pared by 0 bases and J by 5 bases, with 11 bases between. In germline, CDR1 is SGHDT, CDR2 YYEEEE. The CDR3 is 15 residues long. CDR3 region: CASSLVGGETGELFF. In DNA form, the CDR3 reads TGTGCCAGCAGCTTGGTCGGGGGAGAGACCGGGGAGCTGTTTTTT.

J is TRBJ2-5 and V is TRBV7-9, with TRBD2 identical over 7 bases. The length of the CDR3 is 16 residues. V lost 5 bases, J lost 0 bases, and 9 bases stayed unmatched. Per the germline V gene, CDR1 is SEHNR and CDR2 is FQNEAQ (reference sequence). The CDR3 nucleotides are TGTGCCAGCAGCCGCACCATGGGAGGGTACCAAGAGACCCAGTACTTC. Translated, it gives CASSRTMGGYQETQYF.

The J gene is TRBJ2-3, the V gene TRBV5-1; 11 nucleotides match TRBD2. Germline V lookup: CDR1 SGHRS, CDR2 YFSETQ. The CDR3 is 16 amino acids. V was pared by 2 bases and J by 1 base, with 3 bases of the junction left unmatched. CDR3: CASSFSLAGGTDTQYF. The CDR3 DNA reads TGCGCCAGCAGCTTCTCACTAGCGGGGGGCACAGATACGCAGTATTTT.

In this sample, this clone turned up once. The V gene is TRBV19, the J gene TRBJ2-7; TRBD2 is a possible D gene (5 bases). V dropped 5 bases and J dropped 4 bases, with 15 bases sitting between them. This CDR3 has 14 amino acids. Per the germline V gene, CDR1 is LNHDA and CDR2 is SQIVND (reference sequence). In nucleotides, the CDR3 is TGTGCCAGTAGTTATCCGGGGAGCTTATACGAGCAGTACTTC. Encoded protein: CASSYPGSLYEQYF.

The chain couples TRBV2 to TRBJ1-3, with D tentatively TRBD1 (5 bases). CDR3 size: 13 residues. Germline V gene sequence: CDR1 SNHLY, CDR2 FYNNEI. V was shortened by 7 bases and J by 2 bases, with 9 bases between the two germline ends. DNA of the CDR3: TGTGCCAGCAAGGGGTCAACTGGAAACACCATATATTTT. It codes for CASKGSTGNTIYF.

This sequence joins TRBV7-2 and TRBJ1-6; TRBD1 matches 8 bases. The junction had 10 bases not matched to a gene; V was cut back by 5 bases and J by 7 bases. The CDR3 has 16 residues. Germline values: CDR1 SGHTA, CDR2 FQGNSA. CDR3 loop: CASSPPTGAKNSPLHF. Written as DNA, the CDR3 is TGTGCCAGCAGCCCTCCGACAGGGGCGAAGAATTCACCCCTCCACTTT.

The CDR3 DNA is TGTGCCAGCAGTGCCGAAGACAGGGGAAGGTACGAGCAGTACTTC. This translates into CASSAEDRGRYEQYF. The chain uses TRBV6-1 and TRBJ2-7; 8 nucleotides match TRBD1. Germline V gene sequence: CDR1 MNHNS, CDR2 SASEGT. V was clipped by 4 bases and J by 4 bases; unmatched bases: 9. This CDR3 is built from 15 residues.

V gene TRBV9 combines with J gene TRBJ2-5; TRBD2 is a possible D gene (6 bases). CDR1 and CDR2 from the germline V gene are SGDLS and YYNGEE. This CDR3 is 13 amino acids long. The V and J ends lost 3 bases and 5 bases respectively, with 11 bases between them. Written as DNA, the CDR3 is TGTGCCAGCAGCGGCGGGGTGCTGGAGACCCAGTACTTC. This encodes CASSGGVLETQYF.

The V gene is TRBV10-3, the J gene TRBJ2-7, with a weak D call TRBD2 (6 bases). The germline CDR1 and CDR2 sequences are ENHRY and SYGVKD. The V end was cut by 4 bases, the J end by 3 bases, with 22 bases between. CDR3 length: 17 amino acids. CDR3 nucleotides: TGTGCCATCAGTGCCTACCGCGGGACCGAGGGGTACTACGAGCAGTACTTC. Amino acids: CAISAYRGTEGYYEQYF.

A word on this clone: A junction end diverges from the germline sequence, so it may reflect a read error. The chain carries TRBV29-1 and TRBJ2-5; D perhaps matches TRBD2 (5 bases). The germline V gene has CDR1 SQVTM and CDR2 ANQGSEA. The CDR3 covers 12 residues. This CDR3 is CSVGGAKEAQYF. The DNA of the CDR3 is TGCAGCGTTGGGGGAGCCAAAGAGGCCCAGTACTTC.

J is TRBJ1-3 and V is TRBV11-2; possible D gene TRBD1, 6 bases. The V gene lost 5 bases and the J gene lost 0 bases, with 14 bases spanning the gap. From germline, CDR1 is SGHAT and CDR2 FQNNGV. The CDR3 runs 16 residues. Here the CDR3 reads CASSLKGGGSGNTIYF. CDR3 bases: TGTGCCAGCAGCCTAAAGGGAGGGGGCTCTGGAAACACCATATATTTT.

V and J are TRBV6-5 and TRBJ1-2, with D perhaps TRBD1 (5 bases). V lost 10 bases, J lost 6 bases, and 15 bases lay in between. There are 12 residues in the CDR3. The germline V gene has CDR1 MNHEY and CDR2 SVGAGI. CDR3 nucleotide sequence: TGTGCCACCCTATCGGGGGGAAATGGCTACACCTTC. This sequence encodes CATLSGGNGYTF.

The rearrangement joins TRBV5-4 to TRBJ1-1, with D hard to call. The germline CDR1 and CDR2 sequences are SGHNT and YYREEE (reference sequence). The CDR3 totals 14 residues. Trimming shortened V by 0 bases and J by 0 bases, and 6 bases separated the two germline ends. In DNA, the CDR3 is TGTGCCAGCAGCTTGGACCCTATGAACACTGAAGCTTTCTTT. Its protein product is CASSLDPMNTEAFF.

The rearrangement uses TRBV7-2 and TRBJ1-2, with D unresolved. The CDR3 is 16 residues long. Trimming took 3 bases from V and 1 from J, leaving 15 bases between them. CDR1 and CDR2 from the germline V gene are SGHTA and FQGNSA. The CDR3 DNA reads as TGTGCCAGCAGCTTGTTCCCAGGTGATCTTAACTATGGCTACACCTTC. It specifies CASSLFPGDLNYGYTF.

There are a few counts of this clone. This chain links TRBV15 with TRBJ1-2, with 11 bases fitting TRBD1. V lost 3 bases to trimming and J lost 5 bases; unmatched junction nucleotides: 8. Germline-derived CDR1 and CDR2 are LNHNV and YYDKDF (reference sequence). The CDR3 runs 16 residues. For the CDR3, the DNA is TGTGCCACCAGCAGGGGGCCGGGACAGGGGGGTTATGGCTACACCTTC. Translating it yields CATSRGPGQGGYGYTF. Filled out from reference TRBV15 and TRBJ1-2, the complete variable domain reads DAMVIQNPRYQVTQFGKPVTLSCSQTLNHNVMYWYQQKSSQAPKLLFHYYDKDFNNEADTPDNFQSRRPNTSFCFLDIRSPGLGDTAMYLCATSRGPGQGGYGYTFGSGTRLTVV.

The chain couples TRBV6-5 to TRBJ2-7; possible D gene TRBD1, 5 bases. CDR3 length equals 12 residues. Trimming removed 8 bases from V and 3 bases from J, with 11 bases in between. Germline-derived CDR1 and CDR2 are MNHEY and SVGAGI. The CDR3 bases are TGTGCCAGCGGGGCAGACGGCTACGAGCAGTACTTC. It is translated as CASGADGYEQYF.

The rearrangement links TRBV2 to TRBJ2-7; 10 bases fit TRBD1. J gave up 4 bases and V 4 bases, and 4 bases lay outside the gene matches. Germline V gene sequence: CDR1 SNHLY, CDR2 FYNNEI. The CDR3 runs to 14 residues. The CDR3 sequence is CASSGQGARYEQYF. CDR3 nucleotide sequence: TGTGCCAGCAGTGGACAGGGGGCGCGGTACGAGCAGTACTTC.

The CDR3 loop reads CASSVGTGHFLGYTF. CDR3 DNA sequence: TGTGCCAGCAGCGTAGGAACAGGCCATTTTCTAGGCTACACCTTC. The chain has TRBV9 and TRBJ1-2; weak D call: TRBD1 (5 bases). The CDR3 runs to 15 residues. V shed 0 bases and J shed 8 bases, with 17 bases lying between them. Germline loops: CDR1 SGDLS, CDR2 YYNGEE.

The chain carries TRBV10-1 and TRBJ2-3, with a tentative D call TRBD1 (5 bases). In germline, CDR1 is WNHNN, CDR2 SYGVQD (reference sequence). CDR3 length: 16 amino acids. Deletions cut 6 bases from V and 0 bases from J, with 16 bases between. The DNA of the CDR3 is TGCGCCAGCAGCGACAGCTACCTATTAAGCACAGATACGCAGTATTTT. It encodes CASSDSYLLSTDTQYF.

This clone was detected only once. The chain is built from TRBV6-5 and TRBJ1-1, with no clear D. The V gene's germline CDR1 is MNHEY and CDR2 SVGAGI. Trimming left V 2 bases short and J 6 bases short, with 10 bases between. This CDR3 has 13 amino acids. The CDR3 DNA reads TGTGCCAGCAGTTACACCAGGTGGGCTGAAGCTTTCTTT. It encodes CASSYTRWAEAFF.

This sequence joins TRBV19 and TRBJ2-5; D may be TRBD2 (5 bases). V gave up 5 bases and J gave up 2 bases, with 9 bases separating them. This CDR3 spans 13 amino acids. Germline V CDR1 and CDR2: LNHDA, SQIVND (reference sequence). As DNA, the CDR3 is TGTGCCAGTAGTCCGGGGTGGCAAGAGACCCAGTACTTC. It specifies CASSPGWQETQYF.